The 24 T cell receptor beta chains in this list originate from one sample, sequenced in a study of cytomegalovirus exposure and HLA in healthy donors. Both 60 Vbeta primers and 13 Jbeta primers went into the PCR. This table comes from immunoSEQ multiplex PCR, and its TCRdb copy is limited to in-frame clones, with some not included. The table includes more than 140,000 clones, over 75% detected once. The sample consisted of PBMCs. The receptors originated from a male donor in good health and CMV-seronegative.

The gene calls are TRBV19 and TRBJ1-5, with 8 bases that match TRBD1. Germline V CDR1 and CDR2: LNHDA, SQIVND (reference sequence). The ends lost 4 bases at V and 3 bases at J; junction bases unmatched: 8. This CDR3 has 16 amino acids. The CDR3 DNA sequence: TGTGCCAGTAGTAAATCTGGGACAGGCACCAATCAGCCCCAGCATTTT. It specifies CASSKSGTGTNQPQHF.

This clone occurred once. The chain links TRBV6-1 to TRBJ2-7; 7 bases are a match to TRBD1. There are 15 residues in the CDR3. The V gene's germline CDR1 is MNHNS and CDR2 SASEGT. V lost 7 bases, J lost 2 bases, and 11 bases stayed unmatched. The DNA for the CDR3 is TGTGCCAGCACCCGTACCGGGACAGATGCCTACGAGCAGTACTTC. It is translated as CASTRTGTDAYEQYF.

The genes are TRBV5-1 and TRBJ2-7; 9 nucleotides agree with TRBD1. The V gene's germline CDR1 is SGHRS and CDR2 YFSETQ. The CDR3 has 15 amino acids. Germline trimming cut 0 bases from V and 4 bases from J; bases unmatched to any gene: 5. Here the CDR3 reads CASSLAPGQGYEQYF. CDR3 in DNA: TGCGCCAGCAGCTTGGCCCCGGGACAGGGATACGAGCAGTACTTC.

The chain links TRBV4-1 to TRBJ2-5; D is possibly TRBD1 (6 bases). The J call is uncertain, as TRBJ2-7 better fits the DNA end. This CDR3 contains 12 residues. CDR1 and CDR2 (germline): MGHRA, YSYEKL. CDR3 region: CASSLSGDEQYF. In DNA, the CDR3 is TGCGCCAGCAGCCTCTCAGGGGACGAGCAGTACTTC.

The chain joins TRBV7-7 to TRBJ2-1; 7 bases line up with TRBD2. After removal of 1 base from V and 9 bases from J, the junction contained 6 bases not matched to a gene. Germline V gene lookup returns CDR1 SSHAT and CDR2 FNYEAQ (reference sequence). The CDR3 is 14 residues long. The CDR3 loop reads CASSLVGGGGEQFF. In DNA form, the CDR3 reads TGTGCCAGCAGCTTAGTGGGGGGGGGTGGTGAGCAGTTCTTC.

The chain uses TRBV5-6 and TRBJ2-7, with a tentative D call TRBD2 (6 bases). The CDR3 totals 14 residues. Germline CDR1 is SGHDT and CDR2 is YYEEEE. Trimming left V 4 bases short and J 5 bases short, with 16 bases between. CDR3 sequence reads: CASSPLRGADEQYF. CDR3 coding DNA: TGTGCCAGCAGCCCGTTGCGGGGAGCGGACGAGCAGTACTTC.

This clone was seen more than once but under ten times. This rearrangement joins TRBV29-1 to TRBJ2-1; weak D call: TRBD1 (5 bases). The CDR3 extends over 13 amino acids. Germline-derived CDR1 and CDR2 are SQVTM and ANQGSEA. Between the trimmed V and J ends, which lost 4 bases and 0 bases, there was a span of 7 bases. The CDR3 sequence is CSVGQSSYNEQFF. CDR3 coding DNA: TGCAGCGTTGGACAGAGCTCCTACAATGAGCAGTTCTTC.

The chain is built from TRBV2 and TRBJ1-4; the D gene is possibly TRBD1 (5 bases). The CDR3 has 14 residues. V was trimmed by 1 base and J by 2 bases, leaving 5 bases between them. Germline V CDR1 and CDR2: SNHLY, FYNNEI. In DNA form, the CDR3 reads TGTGCCAGCAGTGAAGACAGGACTAATGAAAAACTGTTTTTT. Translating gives CASSEDRTNEKLFF.

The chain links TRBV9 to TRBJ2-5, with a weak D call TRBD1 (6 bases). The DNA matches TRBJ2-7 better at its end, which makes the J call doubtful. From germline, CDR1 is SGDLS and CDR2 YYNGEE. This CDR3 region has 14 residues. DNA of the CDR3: TGTGCCAGCAGCGTAGGTAGGACAGCCTACGAGCAGTACTTC. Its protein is CASSVGRTAYEQYF.

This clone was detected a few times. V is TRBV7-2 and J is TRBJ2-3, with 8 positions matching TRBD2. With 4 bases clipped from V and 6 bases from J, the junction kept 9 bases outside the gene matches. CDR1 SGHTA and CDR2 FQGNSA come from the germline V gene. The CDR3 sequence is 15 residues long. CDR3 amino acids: CASSSPSGWGDTQYF. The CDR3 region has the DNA TGTGCCAGCAGCTCGCCTAGCGGGTGGGGGGATACGCAGTATTTT.

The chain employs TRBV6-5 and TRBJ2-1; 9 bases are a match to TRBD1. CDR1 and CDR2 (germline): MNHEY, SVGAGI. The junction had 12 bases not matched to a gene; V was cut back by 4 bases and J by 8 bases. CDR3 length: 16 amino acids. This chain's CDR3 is CASSLQPGQGAYEQFF. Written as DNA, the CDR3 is TGTGCCAGCAGTTTACAACCGGGACAGGGTGCGTATGAGCAGTTCTTC.

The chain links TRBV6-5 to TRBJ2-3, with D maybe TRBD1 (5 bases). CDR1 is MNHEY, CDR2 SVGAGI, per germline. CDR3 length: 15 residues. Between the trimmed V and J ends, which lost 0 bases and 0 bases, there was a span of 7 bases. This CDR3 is CASSYSTGSTDTQYF. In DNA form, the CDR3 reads TGTGCCAGCAGTTACTCCACAGGTAGCACAGATACGCAGTATTTT.

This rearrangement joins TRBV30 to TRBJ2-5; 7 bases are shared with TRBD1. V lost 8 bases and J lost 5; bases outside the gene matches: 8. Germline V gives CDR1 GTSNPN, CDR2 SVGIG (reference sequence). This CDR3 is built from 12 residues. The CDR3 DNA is TGTGCCACTGACAGGGTGGGCGAGACCCAGTACTTC. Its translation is CATDRVGETQYF.

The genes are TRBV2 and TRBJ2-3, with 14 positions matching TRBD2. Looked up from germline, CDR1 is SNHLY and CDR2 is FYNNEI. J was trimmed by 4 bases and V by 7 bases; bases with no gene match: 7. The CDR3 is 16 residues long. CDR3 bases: TGTGCCAGCAACCGACTAGCGGGAGGGGGTGCAGATACGCAGTATTTT. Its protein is CASNRLAGGGADTQYF.

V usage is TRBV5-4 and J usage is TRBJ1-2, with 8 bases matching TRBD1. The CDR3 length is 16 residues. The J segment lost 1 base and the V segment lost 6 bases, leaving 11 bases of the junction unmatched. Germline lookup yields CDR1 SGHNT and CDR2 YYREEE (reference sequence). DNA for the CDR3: TGTGCCAGCATCAACTCGGACAGGGCGTTTAACTATGGCTACACCTTC. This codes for CASINSDRAFNYGYTF.

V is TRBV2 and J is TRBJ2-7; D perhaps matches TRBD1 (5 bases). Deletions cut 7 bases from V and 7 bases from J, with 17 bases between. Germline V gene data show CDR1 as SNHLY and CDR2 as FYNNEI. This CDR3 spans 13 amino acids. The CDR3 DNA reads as TGTGCCAGCAAAGGGCAGGGATCGCGGGAGCAGTACTTC. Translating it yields CASKGQGSREQYF.

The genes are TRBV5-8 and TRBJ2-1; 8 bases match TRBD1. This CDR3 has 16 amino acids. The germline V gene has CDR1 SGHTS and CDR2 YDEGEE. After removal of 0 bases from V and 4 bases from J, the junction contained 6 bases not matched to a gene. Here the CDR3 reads CASSLARGREYNEQFF. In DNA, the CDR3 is TGTGCCAGCAGCTTGGCCAGGGGGCGCGAGTACAATGAGCAGTTCTTC.

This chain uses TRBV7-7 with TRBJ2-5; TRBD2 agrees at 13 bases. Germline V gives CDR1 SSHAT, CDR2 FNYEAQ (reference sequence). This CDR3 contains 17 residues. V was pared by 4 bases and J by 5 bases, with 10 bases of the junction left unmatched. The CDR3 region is CASSSDRTSGGGETQYF. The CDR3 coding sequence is TGTGCCAGCAGCTCCGACAGGACTAGCGGGGGTGGGGAGACCCAGTACTTC. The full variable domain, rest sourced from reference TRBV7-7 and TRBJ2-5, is GAGVSQSPRYKVTKRGQDVTLRCDPISSHATLYWYQQALGQGPEFLTYFNYEAQPDKSGLPSDRFSAERPEGSISTLTIQRTEQRDSAMYRCASSSDRTSGGGETQYFGPGTRLLVL.

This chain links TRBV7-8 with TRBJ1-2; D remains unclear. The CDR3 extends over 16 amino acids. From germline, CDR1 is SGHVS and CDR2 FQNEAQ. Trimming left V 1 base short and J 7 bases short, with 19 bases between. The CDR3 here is CASSLGPQASFGGYTF. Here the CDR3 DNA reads TGTGCCAGCAGCTTAGGACCGCAGGCGTCCTTTGGTGGCTACACCTTC.

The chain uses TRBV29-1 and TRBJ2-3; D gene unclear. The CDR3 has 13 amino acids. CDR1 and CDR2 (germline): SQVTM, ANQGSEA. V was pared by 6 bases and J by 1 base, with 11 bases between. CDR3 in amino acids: CSVEHGGTDTQYF. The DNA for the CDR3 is TGCAGCGTGGAACATGGAGGCACAGATACGCAGTATTTT.

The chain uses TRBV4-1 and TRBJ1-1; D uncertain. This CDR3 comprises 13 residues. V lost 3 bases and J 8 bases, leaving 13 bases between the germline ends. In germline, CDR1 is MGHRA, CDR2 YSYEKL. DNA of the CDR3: TGCGCCAGCAGCCACGCTATGCAGACAGAAGCTTTCTTT. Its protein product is CASSHAMQTEAFF.

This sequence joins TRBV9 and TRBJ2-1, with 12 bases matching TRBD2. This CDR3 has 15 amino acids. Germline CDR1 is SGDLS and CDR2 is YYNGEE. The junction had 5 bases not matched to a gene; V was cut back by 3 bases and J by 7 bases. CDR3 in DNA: TGTGCCAGCAGCGGACTAGCGGGAGTTTTGAATGAGCAGTTCTTC. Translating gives CASSGLAGVLNEQFF.

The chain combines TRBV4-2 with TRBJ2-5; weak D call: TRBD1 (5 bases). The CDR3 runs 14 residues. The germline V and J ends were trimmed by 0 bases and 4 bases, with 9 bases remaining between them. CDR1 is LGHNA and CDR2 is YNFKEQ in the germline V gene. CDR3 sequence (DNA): TGTGCCAGCAGCCAAGACGCGACAGCAGAGACCCAGTACTTC. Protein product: CASSQDATAETQYF.

DNA of the CDR3: TGTGCCAGCAGTATTGAGGGGGCCACCGGGGAGCTGTTTTTT. This codes for CASSIEGATGELFF. This chain uses TRBV27 with TRBJ2-2; the match to TRBD1 covers 7 bases. The CDR3 spans 14 residues. The germline V gene has CDR1 MNHEY and CDR2 SMNVEV (reference sequence). V was clipped by 5 bases and J by 4 bases; unmatched bases: 4.